This TCR beta chain was sequenced during a study of T cell clones after liver transplantation. Study information: Pre-transplant mixed lymphocyte reactions yielded third-party-reactive TCRbeta sequences as comparators for graft-donor-reactive sequences. Patients counted as tolerant after at least one year off all immunosuppression, enzymes not exceeding twice normal.

Sorting of unstimulated PBMCs yielded separate CD3+CD4+ and CD3+CD8+ fractions. The protocol was immunoSEQ multiplex PCR, while the TCRdb copy is restricted to in-frame clones and leaves out a portion. Counted here are about 78,000 clones, 80% occurring once; the ten biggest clones make up over 0.45%. The CDR3 has 14 amino acids. Germline assignment: CDR1 SGHVS and CDR2 FQNEAQ. Trimming cost V 1 base and J 7 bases, with 13 bases left between them. This receptor was identified in a human donor who received a liver transplant. The input for sequencing was CD4+ T cells from blood, taken before liver transplant. The rearrangement links TRBV7-8 to TRBJ1-2, with D perhaps TRBD1 (5 bases). The DNA of the CDR3 is TGTGCCAGCAGCTTAGACCGGGGGGGAGGTGGCTACACCTTC. This encodes CASSLDRGGGGYTF.